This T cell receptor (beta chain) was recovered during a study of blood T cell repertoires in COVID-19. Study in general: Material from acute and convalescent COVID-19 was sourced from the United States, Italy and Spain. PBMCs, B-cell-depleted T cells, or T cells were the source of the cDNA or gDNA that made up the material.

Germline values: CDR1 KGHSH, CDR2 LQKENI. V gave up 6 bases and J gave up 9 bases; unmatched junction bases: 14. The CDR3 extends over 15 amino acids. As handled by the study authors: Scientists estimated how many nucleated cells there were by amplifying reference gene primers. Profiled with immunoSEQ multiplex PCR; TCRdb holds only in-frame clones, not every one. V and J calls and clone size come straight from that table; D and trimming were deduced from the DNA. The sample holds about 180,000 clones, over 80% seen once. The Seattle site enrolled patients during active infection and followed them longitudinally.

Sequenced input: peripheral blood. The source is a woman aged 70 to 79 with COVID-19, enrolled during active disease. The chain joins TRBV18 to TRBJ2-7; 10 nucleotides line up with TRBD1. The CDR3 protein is CASSPGGTGVIWQYF. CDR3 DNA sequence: TGTGCCAGCTCGCCCGGCGGGACAGGGGTAATTTGGCAGTACTTC.